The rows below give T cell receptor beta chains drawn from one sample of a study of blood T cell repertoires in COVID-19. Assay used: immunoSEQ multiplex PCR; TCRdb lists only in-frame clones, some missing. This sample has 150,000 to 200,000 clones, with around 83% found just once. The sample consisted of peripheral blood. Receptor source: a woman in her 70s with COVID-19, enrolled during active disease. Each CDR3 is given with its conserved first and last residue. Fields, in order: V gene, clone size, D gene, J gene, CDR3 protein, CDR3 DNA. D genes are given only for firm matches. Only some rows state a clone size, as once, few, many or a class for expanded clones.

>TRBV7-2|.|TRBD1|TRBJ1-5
CASSLSPGTANQPQHF
TGTGCCAGCAGCCTTAGCCCGGGGACAGCGAATCAGCCCCAGCATTTT
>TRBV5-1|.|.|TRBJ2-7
CASSLVASATVPYEQYF
TGCGCCAGCAGCTTGGTCGCTAGCGCGACAGTACCCTACGAGCAGTACTTC
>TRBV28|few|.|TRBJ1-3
CASSARGGRRSGNTIYF
TGTGCCAGCAGTGCGCGCGGGGGCCGCCGCTCTGGAAACACCATATATTTT
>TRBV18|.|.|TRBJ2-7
CASSSRAVGWNGQYF
TGTGCCAGCTCATCTAGAGCGGTGGGATGGAATGGGCAGTACTTC
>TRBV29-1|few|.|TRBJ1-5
CSPLPGDRNQPQHF
TGCAGCCCTCTCCCCGGGGATCGCAATCAGCCCCAGCATTTT
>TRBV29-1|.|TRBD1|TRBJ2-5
CSVPGQVGWQETQYF
TGCAGCGTTCCCGGACAGGTTGGGTGGCAAGAGACCCAGTACTTC
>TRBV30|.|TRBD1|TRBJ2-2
CAWRTGDPGELFF
TGTGCCTGGAGGACAGGGGATCCCGGGGAGCTGTTTTTT
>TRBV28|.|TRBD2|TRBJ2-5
CASSPTGGGEETQYF
TGTGCCAGCAGTCCTACCGGGGGAGGGGAAGAGACCCAGTACTTC
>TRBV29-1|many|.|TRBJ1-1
CSVARSETEAFF
TGCAGCGTTGCTCGCAGTGAAACTGAAGCTTTCTTT
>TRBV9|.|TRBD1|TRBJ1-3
CASSVATGTGGVGNTIYF
TGTGCCAGCAGCGTAGCTACAGGGACAGGGGGCGTTGGAAACACCATATATTTT
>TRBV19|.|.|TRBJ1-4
CASSRDFNEKLFF
TGTGCCAGTAGTCGCGACTTTAATGAAAAACTGTTTTTT
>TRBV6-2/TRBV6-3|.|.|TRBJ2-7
CASSYRVERAGPTYEQYF
TGTGCCAGCAGTTATCGGGTGGAGAGAGCGGGTCCCACGTACGAGCAGTACTTC
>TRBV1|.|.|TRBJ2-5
CTSMLAQGFEDF
TGCACCAGCATGCTCGCCCAGGGTTTCGAGGACTTC
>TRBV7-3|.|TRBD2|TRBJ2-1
CASSYAGGGYNEQFF
TGTGCCAGCAGCTACGCGGGAGGGGGATACAATGAGCAGTTCTTC
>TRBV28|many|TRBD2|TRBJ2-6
CASSLGLAGRSGANVLTF
TGTGCCAGCAGTTTAGGCCTAGCGGGCCGCTCTGGGGCCAACGTCCTGACTTTC
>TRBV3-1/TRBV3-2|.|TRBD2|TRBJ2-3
CASSQWTSGSDTQYF
TGTGCCAGCAGCCAATGGACTAGCGGGAGTGATACGCAGTATTTT
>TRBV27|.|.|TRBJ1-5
CASSLLAQVGSNQPQHF
TGTGCCAGCAGTTTACTGGCACAGGTGGGGAGCAATCAGCCCCAGCATTTT
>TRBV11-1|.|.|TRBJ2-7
CASSLGLKAYEQYF
TGTGCCAGCAGCTTGGGACTTAAAGCCTACGAGCAGTACTTC
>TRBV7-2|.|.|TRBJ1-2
CASSWDSDYGYTF
TGTGCCAGCAGCTGGGACTCAGACTATGGCTACACCTTC
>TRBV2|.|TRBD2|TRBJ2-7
CASSEWSGRVSYEQYF
TGTGCCAGCAGTGAATGGAGCGGGAGAGTTTCCTACGAGCAGTACTTC
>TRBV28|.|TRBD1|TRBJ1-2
CASSFQRDRALPRGYTF
TGTGCCAGCAGTTTTCAACGGGACAGGGCCCTTCCGAGGGGCTACACCTTC
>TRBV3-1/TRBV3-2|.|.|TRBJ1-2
CASTPLASPNYGYTF
TGTGCCAGCACCCCTTTGGCCTCCCCTAACTATGGCTACACCTTC
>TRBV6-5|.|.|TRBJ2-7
CASSIREEQYF
TGTGCCAGCAGTATTAGGGAGGAGCAGTACTTC
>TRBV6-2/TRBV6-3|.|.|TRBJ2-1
CASSYRTIGQGNEQFF
TGTGCCAGCAGTTACAGGACGATCGGGCAGGGAAATGAGCAGTTCTTC
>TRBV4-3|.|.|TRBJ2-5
CASSQEWGDGRETQYF
TGCGCCAGCAGCCAAGAGTGGGGAGACGGACGAGAGACCCAGTACTTC
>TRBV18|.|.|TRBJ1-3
CASSPLTASSGNTIYF
TGTGCCAGCTCACCCCTGACAGCGAGCTCTGGAAACACCATATATTTT
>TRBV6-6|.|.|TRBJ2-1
CASSYSEGNEQFF
TGTGCCAGCAGTTACTCGGAGGGTAATGAGCAGTTCTTC
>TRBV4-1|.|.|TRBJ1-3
CASSQAWSSGNTIYF
TGCGCCAGCAGCCAAGCCTGGAGCTCTGGAAACACCATATATTTT
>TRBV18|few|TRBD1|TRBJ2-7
CASSSGTGAGEQYF
TGTGCCAGCTCGTCCGGGACAGGGGCTGGCGAGCAGTACTTC
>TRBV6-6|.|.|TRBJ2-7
CASRSSNSDEQYF
TGTGCCAGTAGGAGCTCCAATAGCGACGAGCAGTACTTC
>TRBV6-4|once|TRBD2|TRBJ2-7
CASSDSGERPGTSGTRGGSYEQYF
TGTGCCAGCAGTGACTCGGGGGAGCGTCCCGGGACTAGCGGGACAAGGGGGGGCTCCTACGAGCAGTACTTC
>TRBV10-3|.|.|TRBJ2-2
CATKSENTGELFF
TGTGCCACCAAGAGCGAGAACACCGGGGAGCTGTTTTTT
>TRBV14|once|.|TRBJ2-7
CASSQDSRREQYF
TGTGCCAGCAGCCAAGATTCTAGACGCGAGCAGTACTTC
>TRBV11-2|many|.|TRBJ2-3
CASSLEVAGRTSDTQYF
TGTGCCAGCAGCTTAGAGGTGGCGGGACGAACTTCAGATACGCAGTATTTT
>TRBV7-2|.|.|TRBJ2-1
CASSPNLLVRAGNEQFF
TGTGCCAGCAGCCCCAACTTACTCGTTCGTGCCGGCAATGAGCAGTTCTTC
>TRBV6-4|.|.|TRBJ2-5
CASSPEAGETQYF
TGTGCCAGCAGTCCTGAAGCAGGGGAGACCCAGTACTTC
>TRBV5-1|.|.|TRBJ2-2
CASSFGPRGPGTGELFF
TGCGCCAGCAGCTTCGGCCCTCGAGGGCCGGGCACCGGGGAGCTGTTTTTT
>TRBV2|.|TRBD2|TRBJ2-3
CASSGLVVTDTQYF
TGTGCCAGCAGCGGACTAGTTGTGACAGATACGCAGTATTTT
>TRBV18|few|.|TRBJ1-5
CASSEGEGGNQPQHF
TGTGCCAGCTCGGAAGGGGAGGGGGGCAATCAGCCCCAGCATTTT
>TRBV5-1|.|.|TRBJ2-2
CASSLDRTELAYTGELFF
TGCGCCAGCAGCTTGGACAGGACGGAACTGGCCTACACCGGGGAGCTGTTTTTT
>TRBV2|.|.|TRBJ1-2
CASSGEVHSYGYTF
TGTGCCAGCAGTGGGGAGGTTCACAGCTATGGCTACACCTTC
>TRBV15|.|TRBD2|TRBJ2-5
CATSRAPRGGRLQETQYF
TGTGCCACCAGCAGAGCTCCCCGGGGAGGGAGGCTTCAAGAGACCCAGTACTTC
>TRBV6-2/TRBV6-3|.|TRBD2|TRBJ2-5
CASSFRAGGVETQYF
TGTGCCAGCAGCTTCCGAGCGGGAGGGGTAGAGACCCAGTACTTC
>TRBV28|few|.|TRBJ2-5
CASSFPQAETQYF
TGTGCCAGCAGTTTCCCACAGGCAGAGACCCAGTACTTC
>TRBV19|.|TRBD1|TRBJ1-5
CASSIGTGTVQSQPQHF
TGTGCCAGTAGTATTGGGACAGGGACCGTCCAAAGTCAGCCCCAGCATTTT
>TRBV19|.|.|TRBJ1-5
CASSRPDRPNQPQHF
TGTGCCAGTAGTCGCCCCGACAGGCCGAATCAGCCCCAGCATTTT
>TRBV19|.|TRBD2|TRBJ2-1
CASSIGRTSGRVSGEQFF
TGTGCCAGTAGTATCGGAAGGACTAGCGGGAGAGTGTCGGGTGAGCAGTTCTTC
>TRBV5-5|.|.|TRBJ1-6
CASSLETGNSPLHF
TGTGCCAGCAGCTTGGAAACAGGGAATTCACCCCTCCACTTT
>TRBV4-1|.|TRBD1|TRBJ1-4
CASSQVSTGSYGKLFF
TGCGCCAGCAGCCAAGTTTCGACAGGGTCCTACGGGAAACTGTTTTTT
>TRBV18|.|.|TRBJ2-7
CASSPQRAYEQYF
TGTGCCAGCTCACCACAGAGAGCCTACGAGCAGTACTTC
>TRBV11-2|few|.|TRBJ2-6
CASSLSSGANVLTF
TGTGCCAGCAGCTTGAGCTCTGGGGCCAACGTCCTGACTTTC
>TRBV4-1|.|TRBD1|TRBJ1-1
CASSQEGRGLTNTEAFF
TGCGCCAGCAGCCAAGAGGGAAGGGGGCTAACAAACACTGAAGCTTTCTTT
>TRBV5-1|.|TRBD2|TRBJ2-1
CASSSERLAGVNEQFF
TGCGCCAGCAGCTCGGAGAGACTAGCGGGAGTCAATGAGCAGTTCTTC